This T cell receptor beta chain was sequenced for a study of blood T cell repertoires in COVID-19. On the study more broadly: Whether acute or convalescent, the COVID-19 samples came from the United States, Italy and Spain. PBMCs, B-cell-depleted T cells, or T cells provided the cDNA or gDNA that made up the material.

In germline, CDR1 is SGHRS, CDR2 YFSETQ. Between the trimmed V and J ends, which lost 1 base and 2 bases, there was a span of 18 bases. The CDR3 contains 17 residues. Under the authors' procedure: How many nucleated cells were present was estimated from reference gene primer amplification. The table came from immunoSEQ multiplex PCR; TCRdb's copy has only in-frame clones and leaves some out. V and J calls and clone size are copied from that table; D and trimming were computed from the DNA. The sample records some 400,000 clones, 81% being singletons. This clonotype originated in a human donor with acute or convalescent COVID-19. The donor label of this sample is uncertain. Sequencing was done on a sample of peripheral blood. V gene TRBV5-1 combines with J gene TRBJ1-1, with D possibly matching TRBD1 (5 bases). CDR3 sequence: CASSLTGEIPYNTEAFF. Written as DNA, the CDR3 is TGCGCCAGCAGCTTGACAGGCGAAATCCCTTACAACACTGAAGCTTTCTTT.